The 21 T cell receptor beta chains reported below all come from one sample, sequenced in a study of T cells after yellow fever vaccination. TCRdb itself ran the 5' RACE reads through MiXCR, one entry per CDR3 protein. This sample has over 300,000 distinct CDR3 sequences, with around 6.8% found just once. This sample comprised PBMCs, obtained roughly 45 days after the first yellow fever vaccination. Receptors were obtained from a man aged 18 to 29 who received the YFV17D yellow fever vaccine.

Many counts were recorded for this clonotype. This sequence joins TRBV7-2 and TRBJ2-2; 7 bases line up with TRBD1. Germline trimming cut 5 bases from V and 2 bases from J; bases unmatched to any gene: 5. The CDR3 covers 15 residues. Germline V gene sequence: CDR1 SGHTA, CDR2 FQGNSA. CDR3 amino acids: CASSPQGSNTGELFF. As DNA, the CDR3 is TGTGCCAGCAGCCCACAGGGGAGCAACACCGGGGAGCTGTTTTTT.

V is TRBV12-3 or TRBV12-4 and J is TRBJ1-5; D gene ambiguous. V lost 1 base to trimming and J lost 7 bases, with 11 bases between them. The CDR3 consists of 14 residues. The CDR3 DNA reads TGTGCCAGCAGTTTAGATTTGGGATGGCAGCCCCAGCATTTT. Amino acid sequence: CASSLDLGWQPQHF.

On this clonotype: The CDR3 does not end in the conserved phenylalanine or tryptophan, so this is likely a read error. The J gene is TRBJ2-1, the V gene TRBV19; D gene unclear. Germline CDR1 is LNHDA and CDR2 is SQIVND (reference sequence). The CDR3 is 13 residues long. V was trimmed by 10 bases and J by 0 bases, leaving 10 bases between them. CDR3: CATSGYSYNEQFS. Here the CDR3 DNA reads TGTGCCACCTCGGGTTACTCCTACAATGAGCAGTTCTCC.

The chain couples TRBV3-1 to TRBJ1-6; D remains unclear. The CDR3 extends over 13 amino acids. Germline V gene sequence: CDR1 LGHDT, CDR2 YNNKEL (reference sequence). The V end lost 4 bases, the J end lost 10 bases, and 11 bases lay between the germline ends. The CDR3 sequence: CASSPPQYSPLHF. Written as DNA, the CDR3 is TGTGCCAGCAGCCCTCCCCAGTACTCACCCCTCCACTTT.

The rearrangement uses TRBV3-1 and TRBJ2-3; D gene ambiguous. This CDR3 comprises 17 residues. V was shortened by 0 bases and J by 6 bases, with 19 bases between the two germline ends. The germline gives CDR1 LGHDT, CDR2 YNNKEL (reference sequence). The CDR3 region is CASSQDFLPGPGDTQYF. As DNA, the CDR3 is TGTGCCAGCAGCCAAGATTTCCTTCCCGGGCCTGGGGATACGCAGTATTTT.

The rearrangement links TRBV19 to TRBJ1-5; 8 nucleotides agree with TRBD1. Germline V gives CDR1 LNHDA, CDR2 SQIVND (reference sequence). Trimming took 7 bases from V and 1 from J; bases not matched to a gene: 9. This CDR3 comprises 16 residues. The DNA for the CDR3 is TGTGCCAGTACTTCCGCACAGGGGGTAAGCAATCAGCCCCAGCATTTT. It is translated as CASTSAQGVSNQPQHF. Full variable domain (remainder filled in from reference TRBV19 and TRBJ1-5): DGGITQSPKYLFRKEGQNVTLSCEQNLNHDAMYWYRQDPGQGLRLIYYSQIVNDFQKGDIAEGYSVSREKKESFPLTVTSAQKNPTAFYLCASTSAQGVSNQPQHFGDGTRLSIL.

The chain recombines TRBV5-5 with TRBJ2-7, with D possibly being TRBD1 (5 bases). With 0 bases removed from V and 3 bases from J, the gap between germline ends came to 7 bases. This CDR3 contains 13 residues. Germline V gene sequence: CDR1 SGHKS, CDR2 YYEKEE (reference sequence). The CDR3 sequence: CASSLGTLYEQYV. CDR3 DNA: TGTGCCAGCAGCTTGGGGACACTCTACGAGCAGTACGTC.

This clonotype turned up a few times. V gene TRBV6-2 or TRBV6-3 combines with J gene TRBJ1-5, with 8 positions matching TRBD1. Germline CDR1 reads MNHEY; CDR2 reads SVGEGT. V shed 0 bases, J shed 6 bases, and the junction held 4 bases outside the gene matches. CDR3 size: 15 residues. This chain's CDR3 is CASSYSGRGPQPQHF. The CDR3 DNA sequence: TGTGCCAGCAGTTACTCTGGCAGGGGGCCTCAGCCCCAGCATTTT.

There are many counts of this clonotype. The chain has TRBV5-1 and TRBJ1-1; 7 bases line up with TRBD1. CDR3 length: 15 amino acids. Germline trimming cut 3 bases from V and 1 base from J; bases unmatched to any gene: 6. The germline V gene encodes CDR1 SGHRS and CDR2 YFSETQ. CDR3 residues: CASSSLSGGNTEAFF. The CDR3 coding sequence is TGCGCCAGCAGCTCGCTCTCAGGGGGGAACACTGAAGCTTTCTTT.

This clonotype was seen only a few times. The rearrangement links TRBV9 to TRBJ2-1, with TRBD1 as a possible D gene (6 bases). Germline assignment: CDR1 SGDLS and CDR2 YYNGEE. The V and J ends lost 0 bases and 0 bases respectively, with 7 bases between them. This CDR3 is built from 15 residues. This CDR3 reads CASSVEGDSYNEQFF. CDR3 in DNA: TGTGCCAGCAGCGTAGAGGGGGACTCCTACAATGAGCAGTTCTTC.

This clonotype occurred a few times. The rearrangement links TRBV19 to TRBJ2-5; D is possibly TRBD1 (6 bases). Germline CDR1 is LNHDA and CDR2 is SQIVND (reference sequence). The V end was cut by 10 bases, the J end by 4 bases, with 19 bases between. The CDR3 has 14 amino acids. The CDR3 nucleotides read TGTGCCACTTCGGCAGGGGATTTGGGAGAGACCCAGTACTTC. Protein: CATSAGDLGETQYF.

The V and J genes are TRBV19 and TRBJ2-2, with D possibly being TRBD2 (5 bases). The V and J ends lost 5 bases and 5 bases respectively, with 21 bases between them. This CDR3 spans 17 amino acids. Germline V gene sequence: CDR1 LNHDA, CDR2 SQIVND (reference sequence). CDR3 protein: CASSRGIGLVRTGELFF. In nucleotides, the CDR3 is TGTGCCAGTAGTCGAGGGATAGGTCTAGTTAGAACCGGGGAGCTGTTTTTT.

This clonotype was seen repeatedly, ten times or more. This sequence joins TRBV6-6 and TRBJ1-2; D is perhaps TRBD1 (5 bases). The ends were cut back, 6 bases at V and 8 bases at J, with 10 bases in the middle. The CDR3 covers 11 residues. Germline V gene data show CDR1 as MNHNY and CDR2 as SVGAGI (reference sequence). CDR3 coding DNA: TGTGCCAGCAGCATCAGGGCGGGCTACACCTTC. Residues: CASSIRAGYTF.

This clonotype was seen a few times. J is TRBJ2-1 and V is TRBV7-6, with D hard to call. Germline CDR1 is SGHVS and CDR2 is FNYEAQ. Trimming shortened V by 1 base and J by 5 bases, and 12 bases separated the two germline ends. This CDR3 has 15 amino acids. The CDR3 loop reads CASSLVHAIDNEQFF. The CDR3 DNA reads as TGTGCCAGCAGCTTAGTCCACGCTATCGACAATGAGCAGTTCTTC.

This clonotype showed up just a few times. This chain links TRBV2 with TRBJ2-7; D may be TRBD1 (6 bases). Trimming stripped 4 bases from V and 4 bases from J, with 14 bases between. The CDR3 consists of 14 residues. CDR1 is SNHLY and CDR2 is FYNNEI in the germline V gene. This CDR3 reads CASSAIQGQYEQYV. CDR3 nucleotide sequence: TGTGCCAGCAGTGCTATCCAGGGGCAGTACGAGCAGTACGTC.

This clonotype was recorded a few times. The J gene is TRBJ2-3, the V gene TRBV19; 7 bases align to TRBD2. After removal of 1 base from V and 6 bases from J, the junction contained 4 bases not matched to a gene. The germline V gene has CDR1 LNHDA and CDR2 SQIVND (reference sequence). The CDR3 sequence is 14 residues long. CDR3 sequence reads: CASSIAGGRDTQYF. CDR3 in DNA: TGTGCCAGTAGTATAGCGGGGGGTCGCGATACGCAGTATTTT.

The rearrangement joins TRBV5-1 to TRBJ1-3, with TRBD1 matching 8 bases. With V trimmed by 3 bases and J by 0 bases, 17 bases remained unmatched. This CDR3 has 20 amino acids. Germline V gene sequence: CDR1 SGHRS, CDR2 YFSETQ. The CDR3 spells CASSWTGHLSTSYSGNTIYF. Written as DNA, the CDR3 is TGCGCCAGCAGCTGGACAGGGCACCTCTCTACCTCCTACTCTGGAAACACCATATATTTT.

The chain is built from TRBV12-3 or TRBV12-4 and TRBJ2-2; the match to TRBD2 covers 7 bases. With 6 bases clipped from V and 6 bases from J, the junction kept 7 bases outside the gene matches. This CDR3 is 14 amino acids long. For the CDR3, the DNA is TGTGCCAGCAGCCGGGAGGTGGGGCCCGGGGAGCTGTTTTTT. As protein: CASSREVGPGELFF.

V usage is TRBV5-4 and J usage is TRBJ2-1; TRBD1 or TRBD2 may be the D gene (6 bases each). This CDR3 region has 16 residues. Germline CDR1 is SGHNT and CDR2 is YYREEE (reference sequence). V gave up 2 bases and J gave up 3 bases, with 15 bases separating them. The CDR3: CASSLRSRGVYNEQFF. The CDR3 DNA sequence: TGTGCCAGCAGCTTACGTTCGAGGGGGGTCTACAATGAGCAGTTCTTC.

This clonotype has only a few counts. V usage is TRBV7-2 and J usage is TRBJ1-1; D not certain. V was trimmed by 5 bases and J by 4 bases, leaving 20 bases between them. Germline CDR1 SGHTA, CDR2 FQGNSA. The CDR3 totals 16 residues. In nucleotides, the CDR3 is TGTGCCAGCAGCAAAACGGATGGGAGGGTTGGCACTGAAGCTTTCTTT. Amino acids: CASSKTDGRVGTEAFF.

In this sample, this clonotype turned up many times. V gene TRBV7-9 combines with J gene TRBJ1-4; possibly TRBD1 for D (5 bases). The CDR3 loop spans 16 amino acids. V lost 5 bases and J 4 bases, leaving 17 bases between the germline ends. Germline CDR1 and CDR2: SEHNR and FQNEAQ (reference sequence). The CDR3 loop is CASSPRSGTHNEKLFF. As DNA, the CDR3 is TGTGCCAGCAGCCCTCGAAGCGGGACTCATAATGAAAAACTGTTTTTT.